This T cell receptor (beta chain) was identified during a study of cytomegalovirus exposure and HLA in healthy donors. The PCR contained 60 Vbeta and 13 Jbeta primers. The data were produced by immunoSEQ multiplex PCR, yet TCRdb's version contains in-frame clones alone and is incomplete. The data contain about 79,000 clones, about 68% of them seen just once; the ten biggest clones take up 6.9%. A remark on this clone: Its matching antigen is unknown.

Findings of the study overall: Most TCRs appeared rarely, but some public TCRs recurred in many donors. It was assumed in the presence/absence analyses that sequencing depth was roughly uniform across donors. A further, later analysis showed that HLA-associated TCR beta chains (compared with equally common others) were more clonally expanded.

Sequencing was performed on PBMCs. The source is a woman aged 45-65 years in good health and CMV-seropositive.

CDR3: CASSWPGQGGTDTQYF. DNA for the CDR3: TGCGCCAGCAGCTGGCCCGGACAGGGGGGCACAGATACGCAGTATTTT. The V call is TRBV5-1, the J call TRBJ2-3; TRBD1 agrees at 10 bases. The germline gives CDR1 SGHRS, CDR2 YFSETQ. V lost 3 bases and J lost 1; bases outside the gene matches: 5. This CDR3 comprises 16 residues.